Given below is one T cell receptor beta chain in context. What it binds is unknown. The CDR3 consists of 16 residues. J lost 6 bases, V lost 2 bases, and 8 bases had no gene match. The germline gives CDR1 LGHNA, CDR2 YSLEER. This sample was taken from a study of blood T cells in healthy people across ages. Study-wide findings and caveats: Percentage of naive T cells showed a strong correlation with TCR beta diversity. Total diversity from one million sequenced T cells was likely underestimated.

Peripheral blood from each donor was collected in a volume of approximately 9.5 milliliters. The authors ran a second PCR of 7 to 11 cycles using a sample-barcoded 5' primer and a J-beta primer mix. Every cDNA was tagged by a template-switch adaptor with 12 random nucleotides. TCRdb re-derived calls from the 5' RACE reads in MiXCR, one entry per CDR3 protein. This repertoire shows around 400,000 distinct CDR3 sequences, 50% to 60% found once; its top ten account for 45% to 60%. The gene calls are TRBV4-3 and TRBJ2-1, with 9 bases lining up with TRBD2. This TCR came from a man in his fifties or sixties in good health. Sequenced input: blood. The CDR3 nucleotides are TGCGCCAGCAGCCAATATAGCGGGGGACGTAGCAATGAGCAGTTCTTC. Residues: CASSQYSGGRSNEQFF.